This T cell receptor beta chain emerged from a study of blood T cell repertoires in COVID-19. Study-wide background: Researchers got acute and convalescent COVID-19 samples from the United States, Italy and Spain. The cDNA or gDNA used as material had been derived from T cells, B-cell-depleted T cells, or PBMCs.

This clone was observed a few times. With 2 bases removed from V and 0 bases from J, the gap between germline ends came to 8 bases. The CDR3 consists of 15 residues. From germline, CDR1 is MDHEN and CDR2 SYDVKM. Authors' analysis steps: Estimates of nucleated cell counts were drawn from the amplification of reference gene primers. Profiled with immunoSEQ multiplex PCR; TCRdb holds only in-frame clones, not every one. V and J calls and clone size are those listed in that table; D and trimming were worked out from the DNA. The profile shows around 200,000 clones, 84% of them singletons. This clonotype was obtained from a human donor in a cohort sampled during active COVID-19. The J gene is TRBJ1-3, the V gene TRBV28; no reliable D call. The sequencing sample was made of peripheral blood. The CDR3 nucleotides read TGTGCCAGCAGTTTACTCCCAGGCTCTGGAAACACCATATATTTT. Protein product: CASSLLPGSGNTIYF.